The 19 T cell receptor beta chains below all came from one sample that was sequenced in a study of cytomegalovirus exposure and HLA in healthy donors. PCR involved 60 Vbeta and 13 Jbeta primers. Sequenced by immunoSEQ multiplex PCR; TCRdb stores in-frame clones only, minus some. Among roughly 110,000 clones listed, about 75% were seen once. Sequenced material: PBMCs. These receptor sequences come from a male donor in good health and CMV-seropositive.

This chain links TRBV2 with TRBJ2-2; weak D call: TRBD1 (5 bases). Germline CDR1 and CDR2: SNHLY and FYNNEI. V lost 2 bases to trimming and J lost 4 bases, with 14 bases between them. CDR3 size: 16 residues. CDR3 region: CASSEKGPLGTGELFF. The CDR3 DNA reads as TGTGCCAGCAGTGAAAAGGGGCCGTTGGGCACCGGGGAGCTGTTTTTT.

This chain uses TRBV16 with TRBJ2-2; D is ambiguous. V was shortened by 2 bases and J by 8 bases, with 6 bases between the two germline ends. The CDR3 consists of 12 residues. CDR1 is KGHSY and CDR2 is FQNENV in the germline V gene. The CDR3 reads CASSQVQGELFF. In nucleotides, the CDR3 is TGTGCCAGCAGCCAAGTCCAGGGGGAGCTGTTTTTT.

This chain uses TRBV30 with TRBJ2-3, with D perhaps matching TRBD2 (6 bases). Germline V gene lookup returns CDR1 GTSNPN and CDR2 SVGIG (reference sequence). This CDR3 is 14 amino acids long. V lost 0 bases to trimming and J lost 2 bases, with 9 bases between them. This chain's CDR3 is CAWSVGGNTDTQYF. The CDR3 nucleotides read TGTGCCTGGAGTGTAGGCGGGAACACAGATACGCAGTATTTT.

This rearrangement joins TRBV5-1 to TRBJ1-4, with 8 bases matching TRBD1. From germline, CDR1 is SGHRS and CDR2 YFSETQ. The J segment lost 2 bases and the V segment lost 4 bases, leaving 4 bases of the junction unmatched. The length of the CDR3 is 15 residues. DNA of the CDR3: TGCGCCAGCAGCAGCGACAGGGGCACTAATGAAAAACTGTTTTTT. As protein: CASSSDRGTNEKLFF. The complete variable domain, with remaining parts taken from reference TRBV5-1 and TRBJ1-4, reads KAGVTQTPRYLIKTRGQQVTLSCSPISGHRSVSWYQQTPGQGLQFLFEYFSETQRNKGNFPGRFSGRQFSNSRSEMNVSTLELGDSALYLCASSSDRGTNEKLFFGSGTQLSVL.

V and J are TRBV2 and TRBJ2-3; unclear D gene. The CDR3 is made up of 11 amino acids. Germline lookup yields CDR1 SNHLY and CDR2 FYNNEI. V was cut by 6 bases and J by 4 bases, with 5 bases left in between. The CDR3 reads CASSAPDTQYF. In DNA, the CDR3 is TGTGCCAGCAGCGCGCCAGATACGCAGTATTTT. Based on the CDR3 plus reference TRBV2 and TRBJ2-3, the full variable domain is EPEVTQTPSHQVTQMGQEVILRCVPISNHLYFYWYRQILGQKVEFLVSFYNNEISEKSEIFDDQFSVERPDGSNFTLKIRSTKLEDSAMYFCASSAPDTQYFGPGTRLTVL.

The V call is TRBV19, the J call TRBJ2-3; the D gene is possibly TRBD1 (5 bases). The germline V gene has CDR1 LNHDA and CDR2 SQIVND (reference sequence). This CDR3 is 13 amino acids long. The V and J ends lost 9 bases and 1 base respectively, with 11 bases between them. The CDR3: CASRTRGTDTQYF. CDR3 sequence (DNA): TGTGCCAGCCGGACAAGGGGCACAGATACGCAGTATTTT.

V usage is TRBV6-5 and J usage is TRBJ2-5, with 8 bases matching TRBD1. The tail of the sequence fits TRBJ2-7 better, so the J call may be wrong. The CDR3 totals 14 residues. Looked up from germline, CDR1 is MNHEY and CDR2 is SVGAGI. CDR3 in DNA: TGTGCCAGCAGTTACCGCGGGACAGGCTACGAGCAGTACTTC. This translates into CASSYRGTGYEQYF.

The rearrangement joins TRBV7-3 to TRBJ1-2; D may be TRBD1 (6 bases). V was pared by 5 bases and J by 2 bases, with 9 bases between. Germline values: CDR1 SGHTA, CDR2 FQGTGA. The CDR3 extends over 13 amino acids. The CDR3 nucleotides read TGTGCCAGCAGCCTAGGGACAAACTATGGCTACACCTTC. This gives the protein CASSLGTNYGYTF.

The rearrangement uses TRBV19 and TRBJ1-2; 8 nucleotides line up with TRBD1. J gave up 8 bases and V 4 bases, and 3 bases lay outside the gene matches. The CDR3 extends over 12 amino acids. CDR1 and CDR2 from the germline V gene are LNHDA and SQIVND (reference sequence). This chain's CDR3 is CASSTDRGGYTF. The CDR3 DNA sequence: TGTGCCAGTAGTACCGACAGGGGAGGCTACACCTTC.

This clone has ten or more counts. The V gene is TRBV7-2, the J gene TRBJ1-3; D unresolved. Germline lookup yields CDR1 SGHTA and CDR2 FQGNSA. The CDR3 loop spans 13 amino acids. V was shortened by 2 bases and J by 4 bases, with 6 bases between the two germline ends. CDR3 coding DNA: TGTGCCAGCAGCTTAAGTCAGGGAAACACCATATATTTT. Its protein product is CASSLSQGNTIYF.

The chain carries TRBV28 and TRBJ1-4; 8 bases match TRBD1. Trimming at V came to 6 bases and at J to 8 bases, leaving 8 bases not matched to a gene. Germline CDR1 reads MDHEN; CDR2 reads SYDVKM. The CDR3 covers 14 residues. The CDR3 sequence: CASRPTGVNEKLFF. Here the CDR3 DNA reads TGTGCCAGCAGACCGACAGGGGTCAACGAAAAACTGTTTTTT.

The J gene is TRBJ2-7, the V gene TRBV10-3, with 7 bases lining up with TRBD2. The CDR3 runs to 12 residues. The V gene's germline CDR1 is ENHRY and CDR2 SYGVKD. V was pared by 6 bases and J by 6 bases, with 5 bases of the junction left unmatched. CDR3 sequence: CAIRNGGGEQYF. The DNA of the CDR3 is TGTGCCATCAGGAATGGGGGGGGCGAGCAGTACTTC.

The chain joins TRBV27 to TRBJ2-1; the D gene is possibly TRBD2 (5 bases). This CDR3 is built from 14 residues. The V and J ends lost 8 bases and 0 bases respectively, with 11 bases between them. Germline CDR1 is MNHEY and CDR2 is SMNVEV (reference sequence). The DNA of the CDR3 is TGTGCCAGCCGTACGGGGTTCTCCTACAATGAGCAGTTCTTC. Translated, it gives CASRTGFSYNEQFF.

The J gene is TRBJ2-1, the V gene TRBV4-3; TRBD2 agrees at 7 bases. The germline V gene has CDR1 LGHNA and CDR2 YSLEER. CDR3 length: 20 amino acids. After removal of 4 bases from V and 0 bases from J, the junction contained 18 bases not matched to a gene. CDR3 DNA sequence: TGCGCCAGCAGCCTTTACGGTAGCGGGTCTTACTCAAGCTCCTACAATGAGCAGTTCTTC. Its protein is CASSLYGSGSYSSSYNEQFF.

This clone was seen only a few times. The V and J genes are TRBV5-6 and TRBJ1-5; D might be TRBD1 (6 bases). The ends were cut back, 2 bases at V and 2 bases at J, with 14 bases in the middle. CDR3 length: 16 amino acids. Per the germline V gene, CDR1 is SGHDT and CDR2 is YYEEEE. Here the CDR3 DNA reads TGTGCCAGCAGCTTATCGGGGGGCCCGGGCAATCAGCCCCAGCATTTT. Translated, it gives CASSLSGGPGNQPQHF.

DNA for the CDR3: TGTGCCAGCAGCTTGGAAGGCCTAGCGGGGCCCTACGAGCAGTACTTC. Its translation is CASSLEGLAGPYEQYF. The V gene is TRBV5-6, the J gene TRBJ2-7, with 9 bases fitting TRBD2. Germline lookup yields CDR1 SGHDT and CDR2 YYEEEE. This CDR3 is built from 16 residues. The V and J ends lost 0 bases and 2 bases, in that order; junction bases with no gene match: 6.

V gene TRBV5-6 combines with J gene TRBJ2-3; the match to TRBD2 covers 10 bases. The CDR3 sequence is 16 residues long. The germline V gene has CDR1 SGHDT and CDR2 YYEEEE. V was pared by 4 bases and J by 2 bases, with 7 bases of the junction left unmatched. CDR3 nucleotide sequence: TGTGCCAGCAGCCCGGGACTAGCGCGTAACACAGATACGCAGTATTTT. Protein product: CASSPGLARNTDTQYF.

This chain uses TRBV29-1 with TRBJ2-7; TRBD1 might be the D (5 bases). The CDR3 length is 14 residues. The V gene's germline CDR1 is SQVTM and CDR2 ANQGSEA. Trimming removed 6 bases from V and 0 bases from J, with 15 bases in between. In DNA, the CDR3 is TGCAGCGTCCAAGGGGTCAGGGACTCCTACGAGCAGTACTTC. It specifies CSVQGVRDSYEQYF.

Here the CDR3 DNA reads TGTGCCAGCAGCTTAGTTCCCCCGCGGGCGGGAGTGGGGCCCGGCTACACCTTC. This codes for CASSLVPPRAGVGPGYTF. The rearrangement links TRBV7-6 to TRBJ1-2, with D perhaps TRBD1 (5 bases). Per germline, CDR1 SGHVS and CDR2 FNYEAQ. V dropped 1 base and J dropped 8 bases, with 26 bases sitting between them. The CDR3 length is 18 residues.